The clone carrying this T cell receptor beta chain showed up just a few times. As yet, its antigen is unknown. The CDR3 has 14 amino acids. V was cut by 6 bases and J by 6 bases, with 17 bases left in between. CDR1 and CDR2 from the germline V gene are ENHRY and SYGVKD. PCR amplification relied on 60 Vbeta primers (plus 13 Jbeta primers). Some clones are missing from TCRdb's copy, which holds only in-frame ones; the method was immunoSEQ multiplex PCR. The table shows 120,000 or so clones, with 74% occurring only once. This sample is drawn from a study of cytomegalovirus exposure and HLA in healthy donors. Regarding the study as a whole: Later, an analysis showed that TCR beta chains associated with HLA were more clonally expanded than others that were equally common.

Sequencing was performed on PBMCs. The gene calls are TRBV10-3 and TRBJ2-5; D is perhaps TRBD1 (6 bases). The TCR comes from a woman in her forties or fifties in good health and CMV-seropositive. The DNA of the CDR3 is TGTGCCATCAGCCCGGGACAAGGAAGGAAGACCCAGTACTTC. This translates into CAISPGQGRKTQYF.